This T cell receptor beta chain was sequenced during a study of T cell responses to AZD1222 COVID-19 vaccine. Study results and limitations: The sample set comprised mostly white British donors with more females, and clonal diversity was possibly underestimated.

In regard to this clone: As yet, its antigen is unknown.

Per germline, CDR1 SQVTM and CDR2 ANQGSEA. This CDR3 is built from 14 residues. Trimming stripped 6 bases from V and 2 bases from J, with 16 bases between. Sequencing used immunoSEQ multiplex PCR; TCRdb keeps in-frame clones, though not all of them. The repertoire consists of about 190,000 clones, with approximately 94% occurring once and the leading ten covering roughly 9.2%. The chain couples TRBV29-1 to TRBJ1-1; possible D gene TRBD1, 6 bases. The sequence came from an adult in good health. The sequences come from peripheral blood, collected on day 0 of AZD1222 vaccination. DNA of the CDR3: TGCAGCGTGGCATTTCGGGACACCAACACTGAAGCTTTCTTT. As protein: CSVAFRDTNTEAFF.